Listed here are 18 T cell receptor beta chains from one sample, sequenced in a study of OX40 agonist ivuxolimab in advanced cancers. Only in-frame clones appear in the TCRdb table, and some are missing; sequencing was by immunoSEQ multiplex PCR. Counted here are around 68,000 clones, about 90% occurring once; the ten biggest clones make up approximately 2.6%. Sequenced material: CD4+ or CD8+ T cells sorted from blood, taken in a trial of the OX40 agonist ivuxolimab. The source is an adult with an advanced solid tumor such as melanoma, head and neck, liver or kidney cancer.

CDR3 in DNA: TGTGCCAGCAGCCGACAGGGGTTAGGGGAGACCCAGTACTTC. It yields the protein CASSRQGLGETQYF. The chain joins TRBV7-2 to TRBJ2-5, with 8 bases lining up with TRBD1. J lost 5 bases, V lost 5 bases, and 7 bases had no gene match. CDR1 is SGHTA, CDR2 FQGNSA, per germline. There are 14 residues in the CDR3.

The rearrangement links TRBV4-1 to TRBJ2-7, with D unclear. Trimming removed 3 bases at V and 4 bases at J, with 13 bases between. Germline V CDR1 and CDR2: MGHRA, YSYEKL. The CDR3 totals 14 residues. The CDR3 DNA sequence: TGCGCCAGCAGCCAGGCGGAGATTGAGTACGAGCAGTACTTC. This codes for CASSQAEIEYEQYF.

The chain joins TRBV28 to TRBJ1-3; D is undetermined. The V gene's germline CDR1 is MDHEN and CDR2 SYDVKM. Trimming left V 3 bases short and J 8 bases short, with 11 bases between. The CDR3 is made up of 13 amino acids. The CDR3, as DNA: TGTGCCAGCAGTTTTGGCCGCCGGGACACCATATATTTT. This encodes CASSFGRRDTIYF.

This chain joins TRBV7-2 and TRBJ1-2; 7 bases match TRBD1. The CDR3 runs to 15 residues. The ends lost 3 bases at V and 8 bases at J; junction bases unmatched: 12. The germline V gene encodes CDR1 SGHTA and CDR2 FQGNSA. CDR3 protein: CASSFRDSLFGGYTF. As DNA, the CDR3 is TGTGCCAGCAGCTTCCGGGACAGCCTATTTGGGGGCTACACCTTC.

This chain links TRBV16 with TRBJ1-2, with D unresolved. V was pared by 4 bases and J by 0 bases, with 9 bases between. This CDR3 is built from 14 residues. The germline CDR1 and CDR2 sequences are KGHSY and FQNENV. For the CDR3, the DNA is TGTGCCAGCAGCCCCGTGAGGGCTAACTATGGCTACACCTTC. Amino acid sequence: CASSPVRANYGYTF.

The chain carries TRBV7-2 and TRBJ2-5; TRBD1 matches 11 bases. The germline V gene has CDR1 SGHTA and CDR2 FQGNSA. The length of the CDR3 is 16 residues. J was trimmed by 1 base and V by 5 bases; bases with no gene match: 6. CDR3 sequence reads: CASSEWTGGVQETQYF. The CDR3 coding sequence is TGTGCCAGCAGCGAATGGACAGGGGGCGTCCAAGAGACCCAGTACTTC. The whole variable domain, filled in from reference TRBV7-2 and TRBJ2-5, reads GAGVSQSPSNKVTEKGKDVELRCDPISGHTALYWYRQSLGQGLEFLIYFQGNSAPDKSGLPSDRFSAERTGGSVSTLTIQRTQQEDSAVYLCASSEWTGGVQETQYFGPGTRLLVL.

The V call is TRBV7-6, the J call TRBJ2-1; TRBD2 aligns across 8 bases. Losses at the gene ends were 7 bases for V and 4 bases for J; bases not matched to a gene: 12. Germline V gene sequence: CDR1 SGHVS, CDR2 FNYEAQ. The CDR3 loop spans 16 amino acids. CDR3 bases: TGTGCCAGCAACCCCGAAGCGGGAGTAACTTACAATGAGCAGTTCTTC. Translating gives CASNPEAGVTYNEQFF. The variable domain in full, with the rest retrieved from reference TRBV7-6 and TRBJ2-1, is GAGVSQSPRYKVTKRGQDVALRCDPISGHVSLYWYRQALGQGPEFLTYFNYEAQQDKSGLPNDRFSAERPEGSISTLTIQRTEQRDSAMYRCASNPEAGVTYNEQFFGPGTRLTVL.

This rearrangement joins TRBV30 to TRBJ1-4; maybe TRBD1 (5 bases). This CDR3 has 13 amino acids. From germline, CDR1 is GTSNPN and CDR2 SVGIG (reference sequence). The germline V and J ends were trimmed by 1 base and 7 bases, with 10 bases remaining between them. The CDR3 here is CAWSGGVSEKLFF. CDR3 DNA sequence: TGTGCCTGGAGTGGGGGCGTGAGTGAAAAACTGTTTTTT.

The rearrangement uses TRBV6-1 and TRBJ2-7; 7 bases are a match to TRBD1. Unmatched junction bases numbered 6, after V lost 7 bases and J lost 0 bases. The CDR3 is made up of 14 amino acids. Germline assignment: CDR1 MNHNS and CDR2 SASEGT. The CDR3 region is CASTMTGSSYEQYF. CDR3 bases: TGTGCCAGCACCATGACAGGGTCCTCCTACGAGCAGTACTTC.

V and J are TRBV10-3 and TRBJ2-1; 16 bases line up with TRBD2. CDR3 length equals 16 residues. Trimming at V came to 2 bases and at J to 10 bases, leaving 5 bases not matched to a gene. CDR1 is ENHRY, CDR2 SYGVKD, per germline. The CDR3 loop reads CAISEGTSGRAQEQFF. CDR3 bases: TGTGCCATCAGTGAGGGGACTAGCGGGAGGGCCCAGGAGCAGTTCTTC.

The chain joins TRBV9 to TRBJ2-5; D ambiguous. Trimming removed 4 bases from V and 2 bases from J, with 18 bases in between. This CDR3 is 16 amino acids long. Per the germline V gene, CDR1 is SGDLS and CDR2 is YYNGEE. The DNA of the CDR3 is TGTGCCAGCAGCACCGGGCAGGAAGGAGAGCAAGAGACCCAGTACTTC. Its translation is CASSTGQEGEQETQYF.

The chain joins TRBV19 to TRBJ2-6; no firm D call. CDR1 and CDR2 from the germline V gene are LNHDA and SQIVND (reference sequence). The CDR3 has 15 residues. The V and J ends lost 1 base and 1 base respectively, with 5 bases between them. This chain's CDR3 is CASSIASSGANVLTF. In DNA, the CDR3 is TGTGCCAGTAGTATAGCCAGTTCTGGGGCCAACGTCCTGACTTTC.

The V gene is TRBV9, the J gene TRBJ2-1; TRBD2 matches 8 bases. This CDR3 is 16 amino acids long. Trimming cost V 0 bases and J 9 bases; bases outside gene matches: 11. The germline gives CDR1 SGDLS, CDR2 YYNGEE. The CDR3 coding sequence is TGTGCCAGCAGCGTAGTGGGGACTAGAGCCCGGAGTGAGCAGTTCTTC. It translates to CASSVVGTRARSEQFF.

The rearrangement uses TRBV3-2 and TRBJ1-2. TRBV3-2 is a pseudogene locus. CDR3 length: 9 residues. CDR3 bases: TGTGTCTCGGTAGGGGGCTACACCTTC. Residues: CVSVGGYTF.

The chain recombines TRBV28 with TRBJ2-3; TRBD1 matches at 10 bases. The germline CDR1 and CDR2 sequences are MDHEN and SYDVKM. This CDR3 is built from 16 residues. V shed 1 base, J shed 4 bases, and the junction held 5 bases outside the gene matches. The CDR3 protein is CASSLSLTGGSDTQYF. The CDR3 DNA sequence: TGTGCCAGCAGTTTATCCTTGACAGGGGGCTCAGATACGCAGTATTTT.

The rearrangement joins TRBV9 to TRBJ1-2; D is uncertain. Trimming shortened V by 1 base and J by 4 bases, and 5 bases separated the two germline ends. CDR1 and CDR2 from the germline V gene are SGDLS and YYNGEE. This CDR3 contains 12 residues. In DNA form, the CDR3 reads TGTGCCAGCAGCGTAAACAGCTATGGCTACACCTTC. Translated: CASSVNSYGYTF.

V usage is TRBV27 and J usage is TRBJ2-5; 7 bases fit TRBD1. V was clipped by 4 bases and J by 2 bases; unmatched bases: 1. Germline lookup yields CDR1 MNHEY and CDR2 SMNVEV (reference sequence). The CDR3 consists of 13 residues. The CDR3 here is CASSYRGQETQYF. The CDR3 nucleotides are TGTGCCAGCAGTTACAGGGGACAAGAGACCCAGTACTTC.

The V call is TRBV6-4, the J call TRBJ2-1, with 12 bases aligning to TRBD2. CDR1 and CDR2 (germline): MRHNA, SNTAGT. V lost 4 bases and J lost 2; bases outside the gene matches: 6. This CDR3 comprises 17 residues. DNA of the CDR3: TGTGCCAGCAGTGTCAATCCTAGCGGGGGGGCCTACAATGAGCAGTTCTTC. This encodes CASSVNPSGGAYNEQFF.